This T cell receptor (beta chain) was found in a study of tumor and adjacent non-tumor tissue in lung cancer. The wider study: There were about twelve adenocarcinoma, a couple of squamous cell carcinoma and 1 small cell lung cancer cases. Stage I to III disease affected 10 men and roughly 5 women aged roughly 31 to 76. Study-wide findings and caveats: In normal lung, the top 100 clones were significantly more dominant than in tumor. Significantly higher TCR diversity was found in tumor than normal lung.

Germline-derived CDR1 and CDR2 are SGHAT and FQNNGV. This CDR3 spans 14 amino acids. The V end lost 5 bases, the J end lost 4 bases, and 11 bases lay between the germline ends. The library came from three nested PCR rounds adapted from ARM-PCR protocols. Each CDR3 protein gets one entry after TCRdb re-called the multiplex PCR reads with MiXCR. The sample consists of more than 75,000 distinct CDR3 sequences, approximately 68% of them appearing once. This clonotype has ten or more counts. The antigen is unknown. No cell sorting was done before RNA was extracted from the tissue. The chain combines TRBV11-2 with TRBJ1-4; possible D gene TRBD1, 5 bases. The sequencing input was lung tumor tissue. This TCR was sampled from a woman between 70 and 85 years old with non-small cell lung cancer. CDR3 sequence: CASSRDGNNEKLFF. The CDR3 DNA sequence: TGTGCCAGCAGCCGGGACGGGAATAATGAAAAACTGTTTTTT.